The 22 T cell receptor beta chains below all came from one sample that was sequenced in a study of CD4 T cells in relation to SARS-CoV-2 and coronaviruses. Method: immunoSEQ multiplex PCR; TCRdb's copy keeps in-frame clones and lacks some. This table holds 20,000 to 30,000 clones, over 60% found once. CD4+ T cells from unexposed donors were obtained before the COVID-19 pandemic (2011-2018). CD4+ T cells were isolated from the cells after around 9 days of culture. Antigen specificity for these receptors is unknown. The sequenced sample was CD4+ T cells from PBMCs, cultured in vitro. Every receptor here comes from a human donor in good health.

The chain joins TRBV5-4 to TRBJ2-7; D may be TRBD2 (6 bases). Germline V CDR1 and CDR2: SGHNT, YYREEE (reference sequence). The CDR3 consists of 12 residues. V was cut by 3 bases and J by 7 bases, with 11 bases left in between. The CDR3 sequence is CASSWGLAEQYF. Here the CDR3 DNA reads TGTGCCAGCAGCTGGGGACTGGCGGAGCAGTACTTC.

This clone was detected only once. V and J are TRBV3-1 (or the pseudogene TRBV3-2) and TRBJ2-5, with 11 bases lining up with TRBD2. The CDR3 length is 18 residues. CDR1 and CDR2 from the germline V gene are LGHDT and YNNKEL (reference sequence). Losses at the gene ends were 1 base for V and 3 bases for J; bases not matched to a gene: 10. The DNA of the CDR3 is TGTGCCAGCAGCCAAGTGGTAGCGGGGGGGCCCTGGGAAGAGACCCAGTACTTC. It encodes CASSQVVAGGPWEETQYF.

CDR3 nucleotide sequence: TGTGCCAGCTATCTGGCGGGAGGGGGCAATGAGCAGTTCTTC. It specifies CASYLAGGGNEQFF. The J gene is TRBJ2-1, the V gene TRBV5-4; 9 bases match TRBD2. Trimming took 7 bases from V and 6 from J; bases not matched to a gene: 8. From germline, CDR1 is SGHNT and CDR2 YYREEE (reference sequence). The CDR3 runs 14 residues.

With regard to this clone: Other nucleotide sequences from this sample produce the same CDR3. This CDR3 is CASSQETWGEQYF. The CDR3 DNA follows: TGCGCCAGCAGCCAGGAGACTTGGGGGGAGCAGTACTTC. V and J are TRBV4-3 and TRBJ2-7; perhaps D is TRBD1 or TRBD2 (5 bases each). Trimming left V 3 bases short and J 7 bases short, with 13 bases between. The CDR3 sequence is 13 residues long. The germline CDR1 and CDR2 sequences are LGHNA and YSLEER.

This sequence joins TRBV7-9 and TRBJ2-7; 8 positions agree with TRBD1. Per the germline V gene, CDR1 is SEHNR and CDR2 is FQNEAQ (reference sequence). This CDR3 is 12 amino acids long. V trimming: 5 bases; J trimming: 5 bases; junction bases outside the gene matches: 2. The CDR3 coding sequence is TGTGCCAGCAGCCAGACAGGGGACGAGCAGTACTTC. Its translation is CASSQTGDEQYF.

In nucleotides, the CDR3 is TGCGCCAGCAGCCAAGGGACTAGCGGGAGGAGGGGGACAGATACGCAGTATTTT. It encodes CASSQGTSGRRGTDTQYF. J is TRBJ2-3 and V is TRBV4-3, with 14 positions matching TRBD2. The junction had 6 bases not matched to a gene; V was cut back by 1 base and J by 3 bases. The V gene's germline CDR1 is LGHNA and CDR2 YSLEER. The CDR3 spans 18 residues.

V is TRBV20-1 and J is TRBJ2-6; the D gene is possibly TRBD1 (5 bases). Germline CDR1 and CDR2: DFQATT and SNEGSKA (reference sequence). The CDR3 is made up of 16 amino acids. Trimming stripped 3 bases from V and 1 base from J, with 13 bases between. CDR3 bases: TGCAGTGCTAGTGCAGGGATGGGTTCTGGGGCCAACGTCCTGACTTTC. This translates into CSASAGMGSGANVLTF.

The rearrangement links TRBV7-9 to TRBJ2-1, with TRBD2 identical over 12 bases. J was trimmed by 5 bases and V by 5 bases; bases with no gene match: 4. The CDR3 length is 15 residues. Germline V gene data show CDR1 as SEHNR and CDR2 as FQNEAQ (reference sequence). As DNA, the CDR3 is TGTGCCAGCAGCCCCCGACTAGCGGGAGACAATGAGCAGTTCTTC. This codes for CASSPRLAGDNEQFF.

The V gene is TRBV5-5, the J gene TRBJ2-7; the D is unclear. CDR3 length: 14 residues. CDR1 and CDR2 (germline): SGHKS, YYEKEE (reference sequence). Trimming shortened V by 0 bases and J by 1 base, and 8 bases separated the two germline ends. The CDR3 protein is CASSLDSFSYEQYF. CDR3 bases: TGTGCCAGCAGCTTGGACAGCTTTTCCTACGAGCAGTACTTC.

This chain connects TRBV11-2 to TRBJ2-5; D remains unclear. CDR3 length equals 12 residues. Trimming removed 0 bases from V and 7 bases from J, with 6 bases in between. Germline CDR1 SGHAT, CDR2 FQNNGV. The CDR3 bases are TGTGCCAGCAGCTTAGATCTGGGGACCCAGTACTTC. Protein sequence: CASSLDLGTQYF.

The CDR3 nucleotides read TGTGCCACCCGATTGGAAGCGACTGAAGCTTTCTTT. Its protein product is CATRLEATEAFF. The chain couples TRBV10-3 to TRBJ1-1; D is undetermined. The V end was cut by 10 bases, the J end by 5 bases, with 14 bases between. Germline V gives CDR1 ENHRY, CDR2 SYGVKD. The CDR3 is 12 residues long.

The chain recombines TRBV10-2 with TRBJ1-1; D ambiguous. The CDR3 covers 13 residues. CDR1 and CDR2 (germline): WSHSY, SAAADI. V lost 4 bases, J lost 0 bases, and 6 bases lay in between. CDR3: CASSVAVNTEAFF. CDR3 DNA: TGCGCCAGCAGTGTAGCAGTGAACACTGAAGCTTTCTTT.

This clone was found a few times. The CDR3 sequence is CASSPGAASNQPQHF. For the CDR3, the DNA is TGTGCCAGCAGCCCCGGGGCAGCTAGCAATCAGCCCCAGCATTTT. The gene calls are TRBV7-9 and TRBJ1-5; D may be TRBD1 (5 bases). Germline CDR1 and CDR2: SEHNR and FQNEAQ (reference sequence). The CDR3 length is 15 residues. V shed 5 bases and J shed 0 bases, with 11 bases lying between them.

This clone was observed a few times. The CDR3 reads CASSGQGAGEQFF. In DNA, the CDR3 is TGTGCCAGCAGCGGACAGGGGGCGGGTGAGCAGTTCTTC. This chain joins TRBV11-3 and TRBJ2-1; 11 bases map to TRBD1. The germline gives CDR1 SGHNT, CDR2 YENEEA. The CDR3 is 13 residues long. V gave up 5 bases and J gave up 9 bases; unmatched junction bases: 3.

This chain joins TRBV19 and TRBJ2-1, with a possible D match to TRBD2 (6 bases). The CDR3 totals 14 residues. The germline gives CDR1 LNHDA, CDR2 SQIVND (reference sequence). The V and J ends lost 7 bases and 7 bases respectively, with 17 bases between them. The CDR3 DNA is TGTGCCAGTACCCTCCCGGGGAGGCTAAATGAGCAGTTCTTC. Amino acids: CASTLPGRLNEQFF.

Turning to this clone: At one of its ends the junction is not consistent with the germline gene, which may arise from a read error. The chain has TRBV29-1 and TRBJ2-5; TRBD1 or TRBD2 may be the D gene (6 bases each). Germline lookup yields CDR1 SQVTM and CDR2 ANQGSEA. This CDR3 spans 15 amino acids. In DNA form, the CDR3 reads TGCAGCGCTAGGGGGACGGGCATTGTGGGAGGTCCACAGGACTTC. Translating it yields CSARGTGIVGGPQDF.

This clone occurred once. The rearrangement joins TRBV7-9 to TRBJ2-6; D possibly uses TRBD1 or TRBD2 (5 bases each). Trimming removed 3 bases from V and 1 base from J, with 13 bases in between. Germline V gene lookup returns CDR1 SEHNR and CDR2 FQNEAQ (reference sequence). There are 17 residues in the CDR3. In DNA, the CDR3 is TGTGCCAGCAGCTTGAGGGGTGGAAAATCTGGGGCCAACGTCCTGACTTTC. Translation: CASSLRGGKSGANVLTF.

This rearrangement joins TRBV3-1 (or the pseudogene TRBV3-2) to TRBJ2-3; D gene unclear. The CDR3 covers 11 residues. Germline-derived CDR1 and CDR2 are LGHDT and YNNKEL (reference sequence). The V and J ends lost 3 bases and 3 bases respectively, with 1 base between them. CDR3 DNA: TGTGCCAGCAGCCAGACAGATACGCAGTATTTT. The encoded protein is CASSQTDTQYF.

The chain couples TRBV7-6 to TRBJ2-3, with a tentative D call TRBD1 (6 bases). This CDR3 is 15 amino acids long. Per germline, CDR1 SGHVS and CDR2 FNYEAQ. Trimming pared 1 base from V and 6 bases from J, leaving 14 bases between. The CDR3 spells CASSLDAVRGDTQYF. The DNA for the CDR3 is TGTGCCAGCAGCTTAGACGCGGTCAGGGGTGATACGCAGTATTTT.

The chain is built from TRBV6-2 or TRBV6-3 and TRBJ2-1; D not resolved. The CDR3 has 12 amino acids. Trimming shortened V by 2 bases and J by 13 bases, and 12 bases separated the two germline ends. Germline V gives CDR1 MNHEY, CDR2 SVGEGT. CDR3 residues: CASSYVVGRQFF. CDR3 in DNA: TGTGCCAGCAGTTACGTGGTAGGGCGCCAGTTCTTC.

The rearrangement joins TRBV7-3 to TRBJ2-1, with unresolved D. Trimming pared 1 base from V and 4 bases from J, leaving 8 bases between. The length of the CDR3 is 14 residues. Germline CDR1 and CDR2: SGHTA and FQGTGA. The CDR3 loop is CASSLNLGYNEQFF. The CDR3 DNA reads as TGTGCCAGCAGCTTAAACCTCGGTTACAATGAGCAGTTCTTC.

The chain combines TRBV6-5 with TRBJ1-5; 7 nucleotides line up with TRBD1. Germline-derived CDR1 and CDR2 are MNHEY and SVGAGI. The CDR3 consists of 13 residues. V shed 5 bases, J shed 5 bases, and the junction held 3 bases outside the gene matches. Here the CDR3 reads CASSRTGDQPQHF. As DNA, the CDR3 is TGTGCCAGCAGTCGCACAGGGGATCAGCCCCAGCATTTT.